The source of this T cell receptor beta chain is a study of blood T cell repertoires in COVID-19. The overall study: Whether acute or convalescent, the COVID-19 samples came from the United States, Italy and Spain. The analysed material was cDNA or gDNA that came from T cells, B-cell-depleted T cells, or PBMCs.

The CDR3 has 13 residues. Trimming took 7 bases from V and 9 from J, leaving 16 bases between them. The germline V gene encodes CDR1 LNHDA and CDR2 SQIVND (reference sequence). In the authors' methods: Using reference gene primer amplification, nucleated cell counts were estimated. Profiling relied on immunoSEQ multiplex PCR, and the TCRdb table lists in-frame clones only, not all of them. The V and J calls and clone size were taken over from that table, and D and trimming were inferred from the DNA. Of around 170,000 clones listed, more than 65% are singletons. This clone appeared a single time. The source of this sequence is an elderly woman with acute or convalescent COVID-19. The specimen sequenced was peripheral blood. The chain links TRBV19 to TRBJ2-1; D ambiguous. CDR3 DNA sequence: TGTGCCAGTACCCCTCCTATCGGTGCTGAGCAGTTCTTC. This codes for CASTPPIGAEQFF.